This section outlines one T cell receptor (beta chain) sequence together with its context. Profiling relied on immunoSEQ multiplex PCR, and the TCRdb table lists in-frame clones only, not all of them. The table has fewer than 35,000 clones, around nine tenths seen once. This specimen comes from a study of neoadjuvant anti-PD-1 for oral cavity cancer. This CDR3 has 15 amino acids. The germline CDR1 and CDR2 sequences are SSHAT and FNYEAQ (reference sequence). V was clipped by 5 bases and J by 7 bases; unmatched bases: 4. The chain joins TRBV7-7 to TRBJ2-1, with 14 bases identical to TRBD2. This TCR came from a person between 40 and 80 years old with oral cavity squamous cell carcinoma. Sequencing was performed on PBMCs, taken before nivolumab (anti-PD-1) treatment. For the CDR3, the DNA is TGTGCCAGCAGCCCGGGACTAGCGGGGGTAAATGAGCAGTTCTTC. Protein product: CASSPGLAGVNEQFF.